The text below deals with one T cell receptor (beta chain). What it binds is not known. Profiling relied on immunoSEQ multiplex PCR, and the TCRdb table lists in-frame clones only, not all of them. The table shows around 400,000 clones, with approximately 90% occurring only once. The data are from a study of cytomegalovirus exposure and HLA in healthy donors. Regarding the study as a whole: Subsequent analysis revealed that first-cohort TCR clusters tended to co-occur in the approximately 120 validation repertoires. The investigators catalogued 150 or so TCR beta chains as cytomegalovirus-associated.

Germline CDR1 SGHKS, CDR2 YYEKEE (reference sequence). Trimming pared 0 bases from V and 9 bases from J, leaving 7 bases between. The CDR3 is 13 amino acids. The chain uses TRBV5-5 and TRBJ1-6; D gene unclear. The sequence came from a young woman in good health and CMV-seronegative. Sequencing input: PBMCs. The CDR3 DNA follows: TGTGCCAGCAGCTTGGGGCGGGCTTCACCCCTCCACTTT. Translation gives CASSLGRASPLHF.